A single TCR beta chain is shown here with its context. Antigen unknown. The source of the sample is a study of beta chain features in type 1 diabetes. Study results and limitations: In type 1 diabetes patients, VDJ junctions had fewer insertions; deletions at these junctions were more frequent. Shorter TCRB CDR3s, moderately but significantly so, marked every one of the four CD4+ subsets in Type 1 diabetes patients.

As every portion of the isolated RNA was reverse transcribed, the sequencing read expressed TCRB transcripts. The protocol was immunoSEQ multiplex PCR, while the TCRdb copy is restricted to in-frame clones and leaves out a portion. The sample shows 680,000 or so clones, about an eighth of them seen only once. The CDR3 contains 13 residues. Trimming took off 3 bases at V and 4 bases at J, with 9 bases between the two ends. From germline, CDR1 is ENHRY and CDR2 SYGVKD. The chain couples TRBV10-3 to TRBJ1-2, with a possible D match to TRBD1 (5 bases). This TCR derives from a young man with type 1 diabetes. Input material: naive CD4+ T cells from blood. The CDR3 protein is CAISDSGGYGYTF. The CDR3 DNA is TGTGCCATCAGTGATTCTGGGGGCTATGGCTACACCTTC.